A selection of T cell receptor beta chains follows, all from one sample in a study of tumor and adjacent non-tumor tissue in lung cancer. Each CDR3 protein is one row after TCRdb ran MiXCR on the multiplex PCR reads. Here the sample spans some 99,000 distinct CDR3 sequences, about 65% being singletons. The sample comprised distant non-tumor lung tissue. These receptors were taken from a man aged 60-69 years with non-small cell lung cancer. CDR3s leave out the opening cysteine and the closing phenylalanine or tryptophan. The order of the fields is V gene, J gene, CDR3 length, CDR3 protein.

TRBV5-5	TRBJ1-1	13	ASSLGPLWLGEAF
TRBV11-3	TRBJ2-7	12	AGSSRGQSYEQY
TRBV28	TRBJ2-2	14	ASSPSGRANTGELL
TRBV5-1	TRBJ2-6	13	ASSSDDSGANALT
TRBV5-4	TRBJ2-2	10	ASSIKSGELF
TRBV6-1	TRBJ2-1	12	ASIRGGGVIEQS
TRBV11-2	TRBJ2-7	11	ASSLTSGSEQY
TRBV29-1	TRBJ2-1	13	SVEGARTGYNEQF
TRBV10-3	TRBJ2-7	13	VIRPRTGGRYEQY
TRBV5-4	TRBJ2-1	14	ASNSATSGTYNEQF
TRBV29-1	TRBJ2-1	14	SVEAEGQGHRNEQF
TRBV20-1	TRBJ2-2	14	SARGGRDGGKGELF
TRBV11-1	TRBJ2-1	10	ASSSGEYEQF
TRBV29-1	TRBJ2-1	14	SVDKLAATSYNEQF
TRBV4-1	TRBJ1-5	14	ASSPRQDYSNQSQH
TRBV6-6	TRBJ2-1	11	ASSTSGSHEQF
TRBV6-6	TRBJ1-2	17	ASSYQPGQGKGSNHGYT
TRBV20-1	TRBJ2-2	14	SARDRDTANTGELF
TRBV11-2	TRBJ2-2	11	ANTSLRIGELF
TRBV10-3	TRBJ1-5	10	AISDDTRPQH
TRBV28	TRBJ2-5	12	TSSWIEGRETQY
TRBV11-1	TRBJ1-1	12	ASSLSAGEAETL
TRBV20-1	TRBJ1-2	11	NARQIAGYGYT
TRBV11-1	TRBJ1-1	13	ASSPAGTMDTEAF
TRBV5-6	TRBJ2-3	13	ASSLGLYDTDTQY
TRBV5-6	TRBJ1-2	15	DSSFIGRRGSAYGYT
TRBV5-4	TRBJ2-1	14	ASGPGYSSGRNEQF
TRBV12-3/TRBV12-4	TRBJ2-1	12	ASSSSGGADEQF
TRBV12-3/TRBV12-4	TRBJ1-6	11	ASSRTGVSPPH
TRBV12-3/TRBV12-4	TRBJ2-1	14	ASSSAGGPTFNEQL
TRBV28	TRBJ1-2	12	ASSLNRANYGYT
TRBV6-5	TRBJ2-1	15	ARSYSKGRGRGNEQF
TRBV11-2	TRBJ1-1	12	ASSLIRGFTEAF
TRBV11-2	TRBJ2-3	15	VSSLGRRELGTDTHY
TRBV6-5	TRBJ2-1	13	ASSRLAVGLYEQF
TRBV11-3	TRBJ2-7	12	VSSASGCFYEQY
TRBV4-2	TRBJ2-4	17	ANSQGQASGSLAKNIQY
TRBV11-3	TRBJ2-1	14	ASSLTLAGVTSEYF
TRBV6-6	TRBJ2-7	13	ASGDPPGQIYEQY